This TCR beta chain originates from a study of control samples from healthy donors and cancer patients. This table comes from immunoSEQ multiplex PCR, and its TCRdb copy is limited to in-frame clones, with some not included. The sample holds 150,000 or so clones, about 94% seen once. The sample taken for sequencing was PBMCs. This TCR came from a man in his 60s with colorectal cancer.

CDR3 protein: CASNPGTGALEQYF. Here the CDR3 DNA reads TGCGCCAGCAATCCCGGGACAGGGGCCCTCGAGCAGTACTTC. V gene TRBV10-1 combines with J gene TRBJ2-7, with 10 positions matching TRBD1. There are 14 residues in the CDR3. CDR1 WNHNN and CDR2 SYGVQD come from the germline V gene (reference sequence). V lost 7 bases and J lost 6; bases outside the gene matches: 9.